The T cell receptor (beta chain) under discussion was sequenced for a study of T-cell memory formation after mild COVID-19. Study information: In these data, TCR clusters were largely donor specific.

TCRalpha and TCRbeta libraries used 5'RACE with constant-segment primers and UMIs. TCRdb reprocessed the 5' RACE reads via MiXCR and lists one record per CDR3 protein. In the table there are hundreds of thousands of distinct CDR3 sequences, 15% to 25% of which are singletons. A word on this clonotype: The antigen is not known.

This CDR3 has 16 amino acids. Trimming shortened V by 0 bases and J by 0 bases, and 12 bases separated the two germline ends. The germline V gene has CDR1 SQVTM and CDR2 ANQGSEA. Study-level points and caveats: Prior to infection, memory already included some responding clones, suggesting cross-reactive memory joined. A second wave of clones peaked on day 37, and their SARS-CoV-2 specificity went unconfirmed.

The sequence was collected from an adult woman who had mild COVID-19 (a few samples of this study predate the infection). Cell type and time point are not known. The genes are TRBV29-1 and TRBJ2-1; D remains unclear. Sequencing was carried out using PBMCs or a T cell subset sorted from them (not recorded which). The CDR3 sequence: CSVEDLPGFSYNEQFF. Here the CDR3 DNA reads TGCAGCGTTGAAGATCTTCCCGGGTTCTCCTACAATGAGCAGTTCTTC.